The 18 T cell receptor beta chains below all came from one sample that was sequenced in a study of T-cell reconstitution after alpha-beta-depleted transplantation in children. For TCRbeta, the library was prepared with unique molecular identifiers. MiXCR, applied by TCRdb to the PCR reads, yields one record per CDR3 protein. The sample has about 540,000 distinct CDR3 sequences, around 18% seen once; the top ten hold 3% to 3.5%. The sequences come from PBMCs from the stem cell graft donor, collected from the stem cell graft. Receptors originate from a human donor who donated a stem cell graft to a child with acute lymphoblastic leukemia.

This sequence joins TRBV15 and TRBJ2-1; 15 nucleotides line up with TRBD2. This CDR3 region has 18 residues. Germline V CDR1 and CDR2: LNHNV, YYDKDF (reference sequence). Trimming at V came to 2 bases and at J to 4 bases, leaving 6 bases not matched to a gene. The CDR3 is CATSRLGTSGRTYNEQFF. DNA of the CDR3: TGTGCCACCAGCAGACTAGGGACTAGCGGGAGGACTTACAATGAGCAGTTCTTC.

The table lists this clonotype with a few counts. The chain couples TRBV10-2 to TRBJ2-5; 7 nucleotides align to TRBD1. The CDR3 extends over 11 amino acids. Germline V gene data show CDR1 as WSHSY and CDR2 as SAAADI. Trimming took 6 bases from V and 13 from J; bases not matched to a gene: 8. This CDR3 is CASRELTGLYF. Written as DNA, the CDR3 is TGCGCCAGCAGGGAGCTGACAGGGCTGTACTTC.

The gene calls are TRBV20-1 and TRBJ1-1; the D is unclear. The CDR3 has 11 residues. CDR1 is DFQATT, CDR2 SNEGSKA, per germline (reference sequence). The V gene lost 3 bases and the J gene lost 8 bases, with 10 bases spanning the gap. The CDR3, as DNA: TGCAGTGCTAGTAGGCCAAACGAAGCTTTCTTT. Protein: CSASRPNEAFF.

The gene calls are TRBV29-1 and TRBJ2-1; D is uncertain. Trimming removed 4 bases at V and 4 bases at J, with 2 bases between. Germline CDR1 SQVTM, CDR2 ANQGSEA. This CDR3 region has 10 residues. The CDR3 region has the DNA TGCAGCGTTGTTTACAATGAGCAGTTCTTC. Translation: CSVVYNEQFF.

This chain joins TRBV30 and TRBJ2-7; D is undetermined. The CDR3 runs to 14 residues. The V end lost 0 bases, the J end lost 0 bases, and 9 bases lay between the germline ends. Germline V gene sequence: CDR1 GTSNPN, CDR2 SVGIG (reference sequence). The CDR3 here is CAWSVKLSSYEQYF. CDR3 DNA sequence: TGTGCCTGGAGTGTAAAACTGAGCTCCTACGAGCAGTACTTC.

The CDR3: CASSLTRTVYSPYTEAFF. The CDR3, as DNA: TGCGCCAGCAGCTTGACCCGGACAGTATATAGTCCGTACACTGAAGCTTTCTTT. The rearrangement uses TRBV5-1 and TRBJ1-1; D possibly corresponds to TRBD1 (6 bases). The CDR3 loop spans 18 amino acids. Trimming removed 1 base at V and 3 bases at J, with 22 bases between. Germline V gene sequence: CDR1 SGHRS, CDR2 YFSETQ.

CDR3 in DNA: TGTGCCAGCAGCGTTCTAGCGAGGTCTAGCACAGATACGCAGTATTTT. As protein: CASSVLARSSTDTQYF. The rearrangement uses TRBV9 and TRBJ2-3; tentative D call: TRBD2 (6 bases). CDR1 and CDR2 (germline): SGDLS, YYNGEE. The CDR3 length is 16 residues. V was clipped by 2 bases and J by 0 bases, with 13 bases between them. Drawing the rest from reference TRBV9 and TRBJ2-3, the complete variable domain is DSGVTQTPKHLITATGQRVTLRCSPRSGDLSVYWYQQSLDQGLQFLIQYYNGEERAKGNILERFSAQQFPDLHSELNLSSLELGDSALYFCASSVLARSSTDTQYFGPGTRLTVL.

This clonotype was seen ten or more times. V is TRBV12-3 or TRBV12-4 and J is TRBJ1-5, with D maybe TRBD1 (5 bases). The CDR3 is 16 amino acids. V lost 3 bases and J lost 2, with 14 bases in between. Here the CDR3 reads CASSFGAGRRNQPQHF. In nucleotides, the CDR3 is TGTGCCAGCAGTTTCGGGGCGGGACGCCGCAATCAGCCCCAGCATTTT.

This clonotype was seen only a few times. The junction differs from germline at one of its ends, possibly a read error. This chain connects TRBV12-3 or TRBV12-4 to TRBJ2-5; 7 nucleotides line up with TRBD1. The CDR3 loop spans 16 amino acids. CDR3 sequence reads: CASSLGGVGGQETQYF. The CDR3 coding sequence is TGTGCCAGCAGCTTAGGGGGCGTGGGTGGCCAAGAGACCCAGTACTTC.

V and J are TRBV6-5 and TRBJ1-5; 10 bases align to TRBD1. This CDR3 is 17 amino acids long. With V trimmed by 0 bases and J by 3 bases, 5 bases remained unmatched. Per germline, CDR1 MNHEY and CDR2 SVGAGI. CDR3 protein: CASSYSGTGVPNQPQHF. The CDR3 coding sequence is TGTGCCAGCAGTTACTCGGGGACAGGGGTACCCAATCAGCCCCAGCATTTT.

This clonotype was picked up a small number of times. The chain combines TRBV5-1 with TRBJ2-2; a possible D gene is TRBD2 (6 bases). CDR3 size: 14 residues. V was cut by 1 base and J by 6 bases, with 10 bases left in between. Germline V gene sequence: CDR1 SGHRS, CDR2 YFSETQ. The CDR3 protein is CASSLWSGAGELFF. Here the CDR3 DNA reads TGCGCCAGCAGCTTGTGGTCGGGAGCCGGGGAGCTGTTTTTT. Supplemented by reference TRBV5-1 and TRBJ2-2, the full variable domain reads KAGVTQTPRYLIKTRGQQVTLSCSPISGHRSVSWYQQTPGQGLQFLFEYFSETQRNKGNFPGRFSGRQFSNSRSEMNVSTLELGDSALYLCASSLWSGAGELFFGEGSRLTVL.

This clonotype has more than one count but fewer than ten. This chain joins TRBV27 and TRBJ1-2; D might be TRBD1 (5 bases). This CDR3 has 18 amino acids. V was cut by 3 bases and J by 1 base, with 21 bases left in between. Germline V gene lookup returns CDR1 MNHEY and CDR2 SMNVEV (reference sequence). CDR3 protein: CASSFLGGSHRVNYGYTF. CDR3 in DNA: TGTGCCAGCAGTTTCCTGGGGGGGTCCCATCGAGTTAACTATGGCTACACCTTC.

The table lists this clonotype with a few counts. The V and J genes are TRBV5-6 and TRBJ1-2; D not certain. V lost 1 base and J lost 4, with 5 bases in between. There are 12 residues in the CDR3. In germline, CDR1 is SGHDT, CDR2 YYEEEE. As DNA, the CDR3 is TGTGCCAGCAGCTTGTGGGGCTATGGCTACACCTTC. Protein sequence: CASSLWGYGYTF.

The CDR3 DNA follows: TGTGCCAGCCGCGACAGGGAGAGGGGCACTGAAGCTTTCTTT. This encodes CASRDRERGTEAFF. The chain combines TRBV6-1 with TRBJ1-1, with 7 bases identical to TRBD1. The germline CDR1 and CDR2 sequences are MNHNS and SASEGT. The CDR3 loop spans 14 amino acids. Germline trimming cut 8 bases from V and 4 bases from J; bases unmatched to any gene: 10.

The rearrangement uses TRBV7-8 and TRBJ2-5; no firm D call. V lost 4 bases, J lost 5 bases, and 11 bases lay in between. The CDR3 covers 13 residues. Germline assignment: CDR1 SGHVS and CDR2 FQNEAQ. The CDR3 coding sequence is TGTGCCAGCAGCTCTGCCGGTGCCGAGACCCAGTACTTC. It translates to CASSSAGAETQYF.

The chain carries TRBV24-1 and TRBJ1-2, with a tentative D call TRBD1 (5 bases). With 4 bases removed from V and 0 bases from J, the gap between germline ends came to 17 bases. CDR1 is KGHDR, CDR2 SFDVKD, per germline. The CDR3 contains 17 residues. Here the CDR3 DNA reads TGTGCCACCAGTGACCCCACCGAGGCAGGGACTAACTATGGCTACACCTTC. It codes for CATSDPTEAGTNYGYTF.

Ten or more counts support this clonotype. The V and J genes are TRBV7-2 and TRBJ2-7, with 11 bases aligning to TRBD1. With 1 base clipped from V and 0 bases from J, the junction kept 5 bases outside the gene matches. This CDR3 is 17 amino acids long. Germline V gives CDR1 SGHTA, CDR2 FQGNSA. CDR3 loop: CASSLGTGGSLSYEQYF. CDR3 DNA: TGTGCCAGCAGCTTAGGGACAGGGGGCTCCCTCTCCTACGAGCAGTACTTC.

J is TRBJ2-3 and V is TRBV4-1; 8 bases line up with TRBD2. V shed 4 bases and J 3 bases; nucleotides not matched to a gene: 9. Germline V gene data show CDR1 as MGHRA and CDR2 as YSYEKL. The length of the CDR3 is 16 residues. The CDR3 sequence: CASSPGVAGKTDTQYF. In DNA form, the CDR3 reads TGCGCCAGCAGCCCCGGGGTAGCGGGGAAAACAGATACGCAGTATTTT.